The 9 T cell receptor beta chains listed next were all sequenced from one sample in a study of identical twins. A single record per CDR3 protein comes from TCRdb applying MiXCR to the 5' RACE reads. The repertoire includes hundreds of thousands of distinct CDR3 sequences, around 6% of them detected once, and about 1.8% sits in the top ten. The sequenced sample consisted of naive T cells sorted from blood. These receptors were taken from a man in his late teens or twenties in good health.

The table lists this clonotype with many counts. The chain joins TRBV4-1 to TRBJ2-5, with a weak D call TRBD1 (5 bases). This CDR3 is built from 15 residues. Germline CDR1 and CDR2: MGHRA and YSYEKL. V shed 0 bases and J shed 2 bases, with 10 bases lying between them. Here the CDR3 DNA reads TGCGCCAGCAGCCAAGATGGCTCAGGGCAAGAGACCCAGTACTTC. It encodes CASSQDGSGQETQYF.

This clonotype turned up a few times. V and J are TRBV4-1 and TRBJ2-1; D possibly matches TRBD1 or TRBD2 (7 bases each). Trimming pared 1 base from V and 9 bases from J, leaving 16 bases between. The CDR3 totals 15 residues. Germline loops: CDR1 MGHRA, CDR2 YSYEKL. CDR3 in DNA: TGCGCCAGCAGCCAAGTCCGCGACAGGGAGGGTGAGCAGTTCTTC. It codes for CASSQVRDREGEQFF.

This clonotype was picked up a small number of times. This chain joins TRBV20-1 and TRBJ2-3; 8 bases are a match to TRBD2. After removal of 1 base from V and 6 bases from J, the junction contained 9 bases not matched to a gene. CDR1 and CDR2 (germline): DFQATT, SNEGSKA (reference sequence). The CDR3 contains 15 residues. Written as DNA, the CDR3 is TGCAGTGCTAGAGCACCTGGACTAGCCCCGGATACGCAGTATTTT. Encoded protein: CSARAPGLAPDTQYF.

This clonotype was recorded at least ten times. The genes are TRBV20-1 and TRBJ2-4, with 7 positions matching TRBD1. CDR3 length: 15 residues. The trim removed 5 bases at V and 0 bases at J, leaving 7 bases unmatched. Germline V CDR1 and CDR2: DFQATT, SNEGSKA (reference sequence). The DNA of the CDR3 is TGCAGTGCTGGGACAGTCAGACTAGCCAAAAACATTCAGTACTTC. It is translated as CSAGTVRLAKNIQYF.

This clonotype has just a few counts. CDR3 sequence: CASSPVQGVGELFF. The CDR3 nucleotides are TGTGCCAGCAGTCCGGTACAGGGGGTCGGGGAGCTGTTTTTT. This chain links TRBV12-3 or TRBV12-4 with TRBJ2-2; 8 bases align to TRBD1. The CDR3 extends over 14 amino acids. Trimming cost V 5 bases and J 7 bases; bases outside gene matches: 6.

This clonotype was seen ten or more times. The chain combines TRBV12-3 or TRBV12-4 with TRBJ2-1, with 7 bases lining up with TRBD2. The CDR3 sequence is 15 residues long. The junction had 9 bases not matched to a gene; V was cut back by 6 bases and J by 4 bases. The CDR3 DNA sequence: TGTGCCAGCAGCTCCTCGCAAGCGGGGTACAATGAGCAGTTCTTC. Residues: CASSSSQAGYNEQFF.

This clonotype has ten or more counts. The chain carries TRBV20-1 and TRBJ1-2; 12 bases are shared with TRBD1. Germline V gene data show CDR1 as DFQATT and CDR2 as SNEGSKA (reference sequence). The V gene end was trimmed by 5 bases and the J gene end by 8 bases; junction bases not matched to a gene: 12. The CDR3 consists of 15 residues. CDR3 nucleotides: TGCAGTGCTCCCGACGTGACCGGGACAGGGGGCGGCTACACCTTC. As protein: CSAPDVTGTGGGYTF.

The chain uses TRBV11-3 and TRBJ2-2; D unresolved. V was cut by 1 base and J by 7 bases, with 19 bases left in between. CDR3 length: 17 amino acids. Germline CDR1 reads SGHNT; CDR2 reads YENEEA. CDR3 amino acids: CASSLATGSNPYGELFF. DNA of the CDR3: TGTGCCAGCAGCTTAGCAACCGGGTCCAATCCGTACGGGGAGCTGTTTTTT.

Comments on this clonotype: With a much larger clone just one base away, this may be a read error. This chain links TRBV9 with TRBJ2-1, with D perhaps given as TRBD1 or TRBD2 (5 bases each). V was pared by 2 bases and J by 0 bases, with 21 bases between. From germline, CDR1 is SGDLS and CDR2 YYNGEE. This CDR3 has 19 amino acids. CDR3 nucleotide sequence: TGTGCCAGCAGCGTGGAGGAAGGGGTCCGTACCTTCTCCTACAATGAGCAGTTCTTC. Translated, it gives CASSVEEGVRTFSYNEQFF.